A selection of T cell receptor beta chains follows, all from one sample in a study of blood T cell repertoires in COVID-19. Clones were read by immunoSEQ multiplex PCR, and TCRdb kept only the in-frame ones, dropping some. The sample consists of fewer than 400,000 clones, approximately 82% of them appearing once. Material for sequencing was peripheral blood. The source of these receptors is a man aged 30-40 years with active or convalescent COVID-19. Each CDR3 is given with its conserved first and last residue. The D gene is left open where the match is weak. Some rows have no size entry. The others give once, few or many, or a class for an expanded clone.

D: .; J: TRBJ2-7; V: TRBV28; size: .; DNA: TGTGCCAGCAGTTTTCAGTGGCTCTCCTACGAGCAGTACTTC; CDR3: CASSFQWLSYEQYF
D: .; J: TRBJ2-1; V: TRBV30; size: few; DNA: TGTGCCTGGAGTCCTCCCGGGAGGGGGCTCAATGAGCAGTTCTTC; CDR3: CAWSPPGRGLNEQFF
D: .; J: TRBJ2-1; V: TRBV7-3; size: once; DNA: TGTGCCAGCAGCTTACGAGGGCCCGGGGTCTACAATGAGCAGTTCTTC; CDR3: CASSLRGPGVYNEQFF
D: .; J: TRBJ2-7; V: TRBV5-1; size: .; DNA: TGCGCCAGCAGCTTGCAAACAGGGAACCACGAGCAGTACTTC; CDR3: CASSLQTGNHEQYF
D: .; J: TRBJ1-1; V: TRBV7-8; size: .; DNA: TGTGCCAGCAGCCTCCAGGGTCTTCCTGAAGCTTTCTTT; CDR3: CASSLQGLPEAFF
D: .; J: TRBJ1-4; V: TRBV4-2; size: .; DNA: TGTGCCAGCAGCTCAGGACAGAATAATGAAAAACTGTTTTTT; CDR3: CASSSGQNNEKLFF
D: .; J: TRBJ2-3; V: TRBV6-5; size: .; DNA: TGTGCCAGTGGGTGGCGGAGAAGCACAGATACGCAGTATTTT; CDR3: CASGWRRSTDTQYF
D: .; J: TRBJ2-1; V: TRBV3-1/TRBV3-2; size: .; DNA: TGTGCCAGCAGCCCCCGGGACTTCTATGAGCAGTTCTTC; CDR3: CASSPRDFYEQFF
D: .; J: TRBJ1-2; V: TRBV10-2; size: .; DNA: TGCGCCAGCAGTGAGCTGCGACAGTTTCGTTATGGCTACACCTTC; CDR3: CASSELRQFRYGYTF
D: TRBD2; J: TRBJ2-1; V: TRBV4-2; size: .; DNA: TGTGCCAGCAGCCAAGCCCTAGCGGCGACCTACAATGAGCAGTTCTTC; CDR3: CASSQALAATYNEQFF
D: TRBD2; J: TRBJ2-1; V: TRBV6-5; size: .; DNA: TGTGCCAGCAGTTACGGGACTAGCGGCAATGAGCAGTTCTTC; CDR3: CASSYGTSGNEQFF
D: .; J: TRBJ1-3; V: TRBV24-1; size: once; DNA: TGTGCCACCAGTGACCGAACAGGAAAGGCTGGAAACACCATATATTTT; CDR3: CATSDRTGKAGNTIYF
D: TRBD2; J: TRBJ2-1; V: TRBV7-3; size: .; DNA: TGTGCCAGCAGCCCCGAGCGGGAGGTAAATGAGCAGTTCTTC; CDR3: CASSPEREVNEQFF
D: TRBD1; J: TRBJ1-5; V: TRBV28; size: few; DNA: TGTGCCAGCAGGCCAACAGGGGGCCGCTTGCCCCAGCATTTT; CDR3: CASRPTGGRLPQHF
D: TRBD2; J: TRBJ2-7; V: TRBV2; size: .; DNA: TGTGCCAGCATAATGGCGGGGGGATCCTACGAGCAGTACTTC; CDR3: CASIMAGGSYEQYF
D: .; J: TRBJ2-7; V: TRBV29-1; size: .; DNA: TGCAGCGTTGAGGGGGGGGCGATCTACGAGCAGTACTTC; CDR3: CSVEGGAIYEQYF
D: TRBD1; J: TRBJ2-2; V: TRBV7-3; size: .; DNA: TGTGCCAGCAGCTTAACTCCCGGACAGGGGAGGGCCGGGGAGCTGTTTTTT; CDR3: CASSLTPGQGRAGELFF
D: TRBD1; J: TRBJ2-1; V: TRBV24-1; size: .; DNA: TGTGCCACCAGTGATCCGGGACAGGGAGGAGATGAGCAGTTCTTC; CDR3: CATSDPGQGGDEQFF
D: TRBD2; J: TRBJ2-3; V: TRBV20-1; size: .; DNA: TGCAGTGCTAGTGTAGCGGGAGGGCCGAGCACAGATACGCAGTATTTT; CDR3: CSASVAGGPSTDTQYF
D: .; J: TRBJ2-2; V: TRBV11-2; size: few; DNA: TGTGCCAGCACCCCAGTCCCCAGGGCGCACACCGGGGAGCTGTTTTTT; CDR3: CASTPVPRAHTGELFF
D: .; J: TRBJ1-1; V: TRBV5-6; size: .; DNA: TGTGCCAGCAGCTTGTTCGTGAACACTGAAGCTTTCTTT; CDR3: CASSLFVNTEAFF
D: TRBD2; J: TRBJ2-5; V: TRBV11-3; size: .; DNA: TGTGCCAGCAGCCCCACGACTAGCGGGGACGAAGAGACCCAGTACTTC; CDR3: CASSPTTSGDEETQYF
D: .; J: TRBJ1-6; V: TRBV9; size: .; DNA: TGTGCCAGCAGCGGGCAAACCGATAATTCACCCCTCCACTTT; CDR3: CASSGQTDNSPLHF
D: TRBD1; J: TRBJ2-1; V: TRBV24-1; size: .; DNA: TGTGCCACCAGCGGGGACAGGGCGAAGGCAAGCGCACCCTACAATGAGCAGTTCTTC; CDR3: CATSGDRAKASAPYNEQFF
D: .; J: TRBJ1-1; V: TRBV5-6; size: .; DNA: TGTGCCAGCAGCTTCCTAGCAGCGGACACTGAAGCTTTCTTT; CDR3: CASSFLAADTEAFF
D: .; J: TRBJ2-3; V: TRBV14; size: .; DNA: TGTGCCAGCAGCCAAGCGGGCACAGATACGCAGTATTTT; CDR3: CASSQAGTDTQYF
D: .; J: TRBJ1-1; V: TRBV27; size: .; DNA: TGTGCCAGCAGTTTATGGGCGCGGGGCACTGAAGCTTTCTTT; CDR3: CASSLWARGTEAFF
D: TRBD2; J: TRBJ2-5; V: TRBV15; size: .; DNA: TGTGCCACCAGCAGGGGGCGGGAGCAGTACTTC; CDR3: CATSRGREQYF
D: .; J: TRBJ1-2; V: TRBV21-1; size: .; DNA: TGTGCCAGAGGTTCGGGGGGGAACTATGGCTACACCTTC; CDR3: CARGSGGNYGYTF
D: TRBD1; J: TRBJ1-1; V: TRBV7-8; size: once; DNA: TGTGCCAGCAGCCCACAGGGACAGCCGGTGGGAACTGAAGCTTTCTTT; CDR3: CASSPQGQPVGTEAFF
D: .; J: TRBJ2-1; V: TRBV28; size: .; DNA: TGTGCCAGCAGCGGGACTCCCTCCTACAATGAGCAGTTCTTC; CDR3: CASSGTPSYNEQFF
D: TRBD2; J: TRBJ2-1; V: TRBV10-3; size: .; DNA: TGTGCCATCAGTTTAGCGGGAGCTTCTACAAATGAGCAGTTCTTC; CDR3: CAISLAGASTNEQFF
D: TRBD2; J: TRBJ2-5; V: TRBV13; size: .; DNA: TGTGCCAGCAGCAGCACCGGGACTAGCGGGGGGGAGACCCAGTACTTC; CDR3: CASSSTGTSGGETQYF
D: TRBD1; J: TRBJ1-2; V: TRBV12-3/TRBV12-4; size: .; DNA: TGTGCCAGCAGTTTAGCGCCAGGGGGAGGCTACACCTTC; CDR3: CASSLAPGGGYTF
D: .; J: TRBJ1-5; V: TRBV5-1; size: .; DNA: TGCGCCAGCAGCTTCACAGGCGGGACGAATCAGCCCCAGCATTTT; CDR3: CASSFTGGTNQPQHF
D: TRBD2; J: TRBJ2-3; V: TRBV24-1; size: .; DNA: TGTGCCACCAGTGACATAGCGGGGTCCACAGATACGCAGTATTTT; CDR3: CATSDIAGSTDTQYF
D: TRBD1; J: TRBJ1-5; V: TRBV3-1/TRBV3-2; size: .; DNA: TGTGCCAGCAGCGTCGGGACAGGGCTTGGCAATCAGCCCCAGCATTTT; CDR3: CASSVGTGLGNQPQHF
D: .; J: TRBJ2-3; V: TRBV3-1/TRBV3-2; size: .; DNA: TGTGCCAGCAGCCAAGGGGCGGGGGCAGAGCCGCAGTATTTT; CDR3: CASSQGAGAEPQYF
D: .; J: TRBJ1-1; V: TRBV5-1; size: .; DNA: TGCGCCAGCAGCCAGGAAATGAGCACTGAAGCTTTCTTT; CDR3: CASSQEMSTEAFF
D: TRBD1; J: TRBJ2-7; V: TRBV9; size: .; DNA: TGTGCCAGCAGCCCCACACTGGGACAGGGACCCTACGAGCAGTACTTC; CDR3: CASSPTLGQGPYEQYF
D: TRBD1; J: TRBJ2-5; V: TRBV19; size: .; DNA: TGTGCCAGTAGTGGGACAGGGGGCCAAGAGACCCAGTACTTC; CDR3: CASSGTGGQETQYF
D: .; J: TRBJ2-1; V: TRBV12-3/TRBV12-4; size: .; DNA: TGTGCCACCTTCCGAGGGGGTGAGCAGTTCTTC; CDR3: CATFRGGEQFF
D: TRBD1; J: TRBJ1-6; V: TRBV11-3; size: .; DNA: TGTGCCAGCAGCTTAGATCGTTGGACAGGGTATTCACCCCTCCACTTT; CDR3: CASSLDRWTGYSPLHF
D: .; J: TRBJ1-2; V: TRBV3-1/TRBV3-2; size: few; DNA: TGTGCCAGCAGTCCGACGGGGAACTATGGCTACACCTTC; CDR3: CASSPTGNYGYTF
D: .; J: TRBJ1-2; V: TRBV5-1; size: few; DNA: TGCGCCAGCAGCTTGACGAGAGCTAACTATGGCTACACCTTC; CDR3: CASSLTRANYGYTF
D: TRBD1; J: TRBJ1-1; V: TRBV30; size: .; DNA: TGTGCCTGGAAGGAGGGGGCATTCACTGAAGCTTTCTTT; CDR3: CAWKEGAFTEAFF
D: TRBD1; J: TRBJ2-7; V: TRBV28; size: .; DNA: TGTGCCAGCAGCCGACAGGGGGCTTCCTACGAGCAGTACTTC; CDR3: CASSRQGASYEQYF
D: TRBD1; J: TRBJ2-2; V: TRBV2; size: many; DNA: TGTGCCAGCAACCCGACAGGGTCGGCCGGGGAGCTGTTTTTT; CDR3: CASNPTGSAGELFF
D: TRBD2; J: TRBJ2-1; V: TRBV5-1; size: .; DNA: TGCGCCAGCAGCCCTAGTAGACTAGCGGCCAACAATGAGCAGTTCTTC; CDR3: CASSPSRLAANNEQFF
D: .; J: TRBJ1-1; V: TRBV18; size: .; DNA: TGTGCCAGCTCACCTATCTCACAGGGTTGGACCACTGAAGCTTTCTTT; CDR3: CASSPISQGWTTEAFF
D: .; J: TRBJ2-5; V: TRBV24-1; size: .; DNA: TGTGCCACCAGTGATTTGGCTGGGAACAGGGGAGGTCGAGAGACCCAGTACTTC; CDR3: CATSDLAGNRGGRETQYF
D: .; J: TRBJ2-1; V: TRBV2; size: once; DNA: TGTGCCAGCAGTGAAGCTACGGTGGCTAGGTGGTTCTTC; CDR3: CASSEATVARWFF
D: .; J: TRBJ1-3; V: TRBV7-2; size: .; DNA: TGTGCCAGCAGCTTAGACAGGCTCCACTCTGGAAACACCATATATTTT; CDR3: CASSLDRLHSGNTIYF
D: TRBD2; J: TRBJ2-5; V: TRBV28; size: .; DNA: TGTGCCAGCAGTTTAGCAGGTGGGGGGGGAGAGACCCAGTACTTC; CDR3: CASSLAGGGGETQYF
D: .; J: TRBJ1-1; V: TRBV7-2; size: .; DNA: TGTGCCAGCAGCTCGGTTAATTTTGAAGCTTTCTTT; CDR3: CASSSVNFEAFF
D: .; J: TRBJ1-5; V: TRBV2; size: .; DNA: TGTGCCAGTACAGGGACGAGGAGCAATCAGCCCCAGCATTTT; CDR3: CASTGTRSNQPQHF
D: TRBD1; J: TRBJ2-7; V: TRBV18; size: .; DNA: TGTGCCAGCTCACCGGACAGGGCCCTCGAGCAGTACTTC; CDR3: CASSPDRALEQYF
D: TRBD1; J: TRBJ1-1; V: TRBV30; size: .; DNA: TGTGCCTGGACCACAGGGGGCTGGTACACTGAAGCTTTCTTT; CDR3: CAWTTGGWYTEAFF
D: TRBD1; J: TRBJ2-3; V: TRBV29-1; size: .; DNA: TGCAGCGTTGAAATAGGGCGGACAGGGGCGGGGGATACGCAGTATTTT; CDR3: CSVEIGRTGAGDTQYF